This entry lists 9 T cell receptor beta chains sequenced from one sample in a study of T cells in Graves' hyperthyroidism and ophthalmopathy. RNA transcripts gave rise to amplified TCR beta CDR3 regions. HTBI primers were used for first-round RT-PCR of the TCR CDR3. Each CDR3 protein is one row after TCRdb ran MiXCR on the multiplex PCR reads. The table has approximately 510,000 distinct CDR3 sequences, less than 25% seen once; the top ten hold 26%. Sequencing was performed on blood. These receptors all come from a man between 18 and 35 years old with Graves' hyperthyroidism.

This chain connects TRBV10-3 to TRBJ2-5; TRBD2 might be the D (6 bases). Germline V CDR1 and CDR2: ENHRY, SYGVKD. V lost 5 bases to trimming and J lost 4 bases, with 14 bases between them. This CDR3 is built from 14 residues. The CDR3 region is CAISSGTEGETQYF. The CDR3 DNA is TGTGCCATCAGTTCGGGGACGGAGGGAGAGACCCAGTACTTC.

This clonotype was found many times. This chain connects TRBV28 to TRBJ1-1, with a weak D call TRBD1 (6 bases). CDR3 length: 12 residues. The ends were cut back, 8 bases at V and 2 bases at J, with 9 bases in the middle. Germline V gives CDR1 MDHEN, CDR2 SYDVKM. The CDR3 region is CASRDTNTEAFF. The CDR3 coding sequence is TGTGCCAGCCGGGACACTAACACTGAAGCTTTCTTT. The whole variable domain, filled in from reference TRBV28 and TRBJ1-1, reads DVKVTQSSRYLVKRTGEKVFLECVQDMDHENMFWYRQDPGLGLRLIYFSYDVKMKEKGDIPEGYSVSREKKERFSLILESASTNQTSMYLCASRDTNTEAFFGQGTRLTVV.

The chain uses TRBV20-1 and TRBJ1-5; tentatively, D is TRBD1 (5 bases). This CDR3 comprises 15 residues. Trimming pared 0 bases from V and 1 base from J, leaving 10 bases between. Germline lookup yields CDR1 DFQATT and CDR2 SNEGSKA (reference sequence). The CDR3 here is CSARDWGLSNQPQHF. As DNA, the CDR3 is TGCAGTGCTAGAGATTGGGGGTTAAGCAATCAGCCCCAGCATTTT.

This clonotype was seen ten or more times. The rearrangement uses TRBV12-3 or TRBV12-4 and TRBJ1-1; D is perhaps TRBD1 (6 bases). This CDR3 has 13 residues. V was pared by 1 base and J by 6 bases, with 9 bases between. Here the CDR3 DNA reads TGTGCCAGCAGTTTAGTTAGGGGGGCTGAAGCTTTCTTT. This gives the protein CASSLVRGAEAFF.

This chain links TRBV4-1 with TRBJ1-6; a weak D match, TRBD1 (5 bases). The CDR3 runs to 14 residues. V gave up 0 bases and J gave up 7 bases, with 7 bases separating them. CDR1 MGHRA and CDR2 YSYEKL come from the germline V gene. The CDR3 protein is CASSQEAGNSPLHF. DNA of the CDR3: TGCGCCAGCAGCCAAGAGGCAGGGAATTCACCCCTCCACTTT.

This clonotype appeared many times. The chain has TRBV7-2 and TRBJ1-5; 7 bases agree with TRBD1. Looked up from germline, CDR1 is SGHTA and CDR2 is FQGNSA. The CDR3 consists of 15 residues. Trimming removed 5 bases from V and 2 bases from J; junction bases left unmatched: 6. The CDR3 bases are TGTGCCAGCAGCAGGACAGGATCGGGCAATCAGCCCCAGCATTTT. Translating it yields CASSRTGSGNQPQHF.

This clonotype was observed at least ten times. The CDR3, as DNA: TGTGCCAGCAGTTCCGAGACAGGGGGTCGCAATCAGCCCCAGCATTTT. Translated, it gives CASSSETGGRNQPQHF. The chain couples TRBV6-5 to TRBJ1-5; 9 bases are shared with TRBD1. Germline V lookup: CDR1 MNHEY, CDR2 SVGAGI. This CDR3 comprises 16 residues. After removal of 4 bases from V and 2 bases from J, the junction contained 6 bases not matched to a gene.

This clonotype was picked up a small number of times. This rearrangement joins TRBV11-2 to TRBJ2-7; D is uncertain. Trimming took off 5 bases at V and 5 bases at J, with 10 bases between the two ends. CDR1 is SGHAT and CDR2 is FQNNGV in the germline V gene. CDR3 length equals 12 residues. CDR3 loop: CASSNRPHEQYF. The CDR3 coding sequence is TGTGCCAGCAGCAATCGGCCCCACGAGCAGTACTTC. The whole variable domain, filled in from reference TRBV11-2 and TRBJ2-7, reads EAGVAQSPRYKIIEKRQSVAFWCNPISGHATLYWYQQILGQGPKLLIQFQNNGVVDDSQLPKDRFSAERLKGVDSTLKIQPAKLEDSAVYLCASSNRPHEQYFGPGTRLTVT.

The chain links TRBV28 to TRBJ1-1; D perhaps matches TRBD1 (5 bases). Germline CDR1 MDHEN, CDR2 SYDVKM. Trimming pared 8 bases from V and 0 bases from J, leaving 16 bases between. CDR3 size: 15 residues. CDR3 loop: CASVTRTGLNTEAFF. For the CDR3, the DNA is TGTGCCAGCGTAACACGAACAGGTCTGAACACTGAAGCTTTCTTT.